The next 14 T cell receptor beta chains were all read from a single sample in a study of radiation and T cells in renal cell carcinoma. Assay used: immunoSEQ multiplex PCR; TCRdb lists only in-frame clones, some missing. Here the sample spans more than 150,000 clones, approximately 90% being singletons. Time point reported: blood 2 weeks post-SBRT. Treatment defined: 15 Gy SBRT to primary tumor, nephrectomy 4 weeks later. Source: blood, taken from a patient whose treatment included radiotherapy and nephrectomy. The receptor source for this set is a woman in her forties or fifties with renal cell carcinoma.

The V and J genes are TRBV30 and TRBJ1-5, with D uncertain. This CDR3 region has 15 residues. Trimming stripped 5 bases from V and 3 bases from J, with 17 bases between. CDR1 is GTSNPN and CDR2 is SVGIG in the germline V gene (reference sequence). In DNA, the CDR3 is TGTGCCTGGTCTTCGGGAAAATTCCACAATCAGCCCCAGCATTTT. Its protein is CAWSSGKFHNQPQHF.

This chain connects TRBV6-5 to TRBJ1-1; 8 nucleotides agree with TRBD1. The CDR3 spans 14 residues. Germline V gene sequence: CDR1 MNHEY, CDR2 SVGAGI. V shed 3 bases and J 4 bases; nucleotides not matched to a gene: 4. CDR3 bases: TGTGCCAGCAGTTATTCAGGGGGCGGCACTGAAGCTTTCTTT. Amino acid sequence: CASSYSGGGTEAFF.

Here the CDR3 reads CASSPGGTYNSPLHF. The CDR3 DNA reads as TGTGCCAGTAGTCCGGGGGGAACCTATAATTCACCCCTCCACTTT. The V call is TRBV19, the J call TRBJ1-6; D is perhaps TRBD1 (5 bases). Between the trimmed V and J ends, which lost 5 bases and 2 bases, there was a span of 10 bases. CDR3 length: 15 residues. Germline V CDR1 and CDR2: LNHDA, SQIVND (reference sequence). The full variable domain, completed using reference TRBV19 and TRBJ1-6, is DGGITQSPKYLFRKEGQNVTLSCEQNLNHDAMYWYRQDPGQGLRLIYYSQIVNDFQKGDIAEGYSVSREKKESFPLTVTSAQKNPTAFYLCASSPGGTYNSPLHFGNGTRLTVT.

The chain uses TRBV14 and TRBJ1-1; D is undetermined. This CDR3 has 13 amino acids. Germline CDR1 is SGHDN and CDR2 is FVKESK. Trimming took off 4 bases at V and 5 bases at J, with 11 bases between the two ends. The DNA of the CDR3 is TGTGCCAGCAGCCCAACGCAGCCGACTGAAGCTTTCTTT. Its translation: CASSPTQPTEAFF.

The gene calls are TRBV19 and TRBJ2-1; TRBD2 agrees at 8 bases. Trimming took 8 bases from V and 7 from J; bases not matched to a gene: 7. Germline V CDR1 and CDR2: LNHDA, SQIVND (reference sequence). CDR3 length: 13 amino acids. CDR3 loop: CASGTSLWNEQFF. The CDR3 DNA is TGTGCCAGTGGGACTAGTCTTTGGAATGAGCAGTTCTTC.

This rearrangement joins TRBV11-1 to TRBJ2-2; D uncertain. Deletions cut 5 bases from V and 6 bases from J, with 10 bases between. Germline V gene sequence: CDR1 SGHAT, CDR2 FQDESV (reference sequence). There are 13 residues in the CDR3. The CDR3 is CASSTLSAGELFF. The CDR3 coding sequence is TGTGCCAGCAGCACACTTTCCGCCGGGGAGCTGTTTTTT.

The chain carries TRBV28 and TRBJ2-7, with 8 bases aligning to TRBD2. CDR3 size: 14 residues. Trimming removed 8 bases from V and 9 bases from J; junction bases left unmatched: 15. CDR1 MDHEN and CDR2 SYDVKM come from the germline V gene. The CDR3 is CASCLGAGGSTQYF. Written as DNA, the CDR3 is TGTGCCAGCTGCCTGGGGGCGGGGGGCTCTACGCAGTACTTC.

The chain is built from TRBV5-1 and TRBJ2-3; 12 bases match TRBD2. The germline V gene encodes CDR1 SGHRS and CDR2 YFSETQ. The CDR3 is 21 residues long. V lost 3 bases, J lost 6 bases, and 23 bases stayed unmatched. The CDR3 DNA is TGCGCCAGCAGCTCGATCGATATTCCGGGACTAGCGGGCCGGCCGAGGGATACGCAGTATTTT. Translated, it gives CASSSIDIPGLAGRPRDTQYF.

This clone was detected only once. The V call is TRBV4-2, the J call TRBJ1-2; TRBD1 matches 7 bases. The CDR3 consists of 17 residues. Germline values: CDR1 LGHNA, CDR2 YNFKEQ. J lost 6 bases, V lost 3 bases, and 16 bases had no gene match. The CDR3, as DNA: TGTGCCAGCAGCCATCCCCAAGCCCGGGACAGCCCTGATGGCTACACCTTC. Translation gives CASSHPQARDSPDGYTF.

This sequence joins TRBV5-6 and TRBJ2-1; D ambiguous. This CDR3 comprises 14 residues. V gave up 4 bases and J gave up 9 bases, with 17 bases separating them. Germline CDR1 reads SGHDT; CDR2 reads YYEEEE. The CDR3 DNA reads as TGTGCCAGCAGCGTACCCCTGAGTGTGGTTGAGCAGTTCTTC. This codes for CASSVPLSVVEQFF.

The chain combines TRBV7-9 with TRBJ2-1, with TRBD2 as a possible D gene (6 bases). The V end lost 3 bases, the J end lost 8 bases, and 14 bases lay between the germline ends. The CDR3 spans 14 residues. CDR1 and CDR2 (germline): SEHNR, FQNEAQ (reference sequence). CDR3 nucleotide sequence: TGTGCCAGCAGCTTGGGACTCACCGTCCATGAGCAGTTCTTC. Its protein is CASSLGLTVHEQFF.

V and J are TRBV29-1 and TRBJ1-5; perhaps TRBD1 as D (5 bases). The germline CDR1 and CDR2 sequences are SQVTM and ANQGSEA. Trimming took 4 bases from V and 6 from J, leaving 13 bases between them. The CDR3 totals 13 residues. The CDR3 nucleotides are TGCAGCGTTGGAGGGGATGGGAGTCAGCCCCAGCATTTT. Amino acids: CSVGGDGSQPQHF.

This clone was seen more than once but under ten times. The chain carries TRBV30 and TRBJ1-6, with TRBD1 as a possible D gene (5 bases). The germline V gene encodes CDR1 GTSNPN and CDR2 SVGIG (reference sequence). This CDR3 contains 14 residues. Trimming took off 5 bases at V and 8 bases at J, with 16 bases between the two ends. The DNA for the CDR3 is TGTGCCTGGGGATCCGGGACGCTTGATTCACCCCTCCACTTT. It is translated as CAWGSGTLDSPLHF.

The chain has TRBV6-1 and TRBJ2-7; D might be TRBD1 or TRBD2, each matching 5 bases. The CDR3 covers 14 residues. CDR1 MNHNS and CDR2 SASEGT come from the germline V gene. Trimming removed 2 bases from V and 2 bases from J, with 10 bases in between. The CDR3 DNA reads TGTGCCAGCAGTGAAACCGGGGCAACCTACGAGCAGTACTTC. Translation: CASSETGATYEQYF.